This is a list of T cell receptor beta chains from one sample in a study of blood T cells in healthy people across ages. Each CDR3 protein gets one entry after TCRdb re-called the 5' RACE reads with MiXCR. The profile covers some 900,000 distinct CDR3 sequences, with around 46% appearing a single time and 13% taken by the ten largest. Sequencing was done on a sample of blood. These receptors came from a man aged 25 to 40 in good health. The CDR3 runs from the conserved cysteine through the conserved F or W. Fields, in order: D gene, J gene, clone size, V gene, CDR3 protein, CDR3 DNA. D genes are given only for firm matches. Clone size is shown for a subset of rows, as once, few, many or a class of expanded clone.

d_gene: .
j_gene: TRBJ1-2
abundance: .
v_gene: TRBV2
CDR3aa: CASRTASNYGYTF
CDR3nt: TGTGCCAGCAGAACAGCGTCTAACTATGGCTACACCTTC

d_gene: TRBD1
j_gene: TRBJ1-1
abundance: .
v_gene: TRBV12-3/TRBV12-4
CDR3aa: CASRRTGENTEAFF
CDR3nt: TGTGCCAGCAGGCGGACAGGGGAGAACACTGAAGCTTTCTTT

d_gene: .
j_gene: TRBJ2-1
abundance: .
v_gene: TRBV20-1
CDR3aa: CSARERGRSYNEQFF
CDR3nt: TGCAGTGCTAGAGAGCGGGGTCGGTCCTACAATGAGCAGTTCTTC

d_gene: TRBD1
j_gene: TRBJ1-2
abundance: few
v_gene: TRBV27
CDR3aa: CASSPDTAGGTF
CDR3nt: TGTGCCAGCAGTCCGGACACGGCAGGGGGTACCTTC

d_gene: .
j_gene: TRBJ2-1
abundance: .
v_gene: TRBV4-2
CDR3aa: CASSQEWSSYNEQFF
CDR3nt: TGTGCCAGCAGCCAAGAGTGGAGCTCCTACAATGAGCAGTTCTTC

d_gene: .
j_gene: TRBJ1-3
abundance: .
v_gene: TRBV13
CDR3aa: CASSRRGLSGNTIYF
CDR3nt: TGTGCCAGCAGCCGCAGGGGATTATCTGGAAACACCATATATTTT

d_gene: TRBD1
j_gene: TRBJ2-4
abundance: .
v_gene: TRBV20-1
CDR3aa: CSGTGTGDKNIQYF
CDR3nt: TGCAGTGGTACCGGGACAGGGGACAAAAACATTCAGTACTTC

d_gene: .
j_gene: TRBJ2-5
abundance: .
v_gene: TRBV12-3/TRBV12-4
CDR3aa: CASSFILGWQGQAETQYF
CDR3nt: TGTGCCAGCAGTTTCATATTGGGATGGCAGGGGCAAGCGGAGACCCAGTACTTC

d_gene: .
j_gene: TRBJ2-7
abundance: .
v_gene: TRBV2
CDR3aa: CASSERDGASYEQYF
CDR3nt: TGTGCCAGCAGTGAAAGAGACGGCGCGAGTTACGAGCAGTACTTC

d_gene: TRBD2
j_gene: TRBJ2-3
abundance: few
v_gene: TRBV27
CDR3aa: CASSLTGGLSGRETDTQYF
CDR3nt: TGTGCCAGCAGTTTAACGGGGGGTCTGAGCGGGAGAGAGACAGATACGCAGTATTTT

d_gene: TRBD2
j_gene: TRBJ2-3
abundance: .
v_gene: TRBV28
CDR3aa: CASSLPSGGNRYTDTQYF
CDR3nt: TGTGCCAGCAGTTTACCTAGCGGGGGAAACCGCTACACAGATACGCAGTATTTT

d_gene: TRBD2
j_gene: TRBJ2-4
abundance: few
v_gene: TRBV7-2
CDR3aa: CASSWGGVGGKNIQYF
CDR3nt: TGTGCCAGCAGCTGGGGGGGGGTCGGGGGCAAAAACATTCAGTACTTC

d_gene: .
j_gene: TRBJ2-1
abundance: .
v_gene: TRBV4-1
CDR3aa: CASSRNQGGKEQFF
CDR3nt: TGCGCCAGCAGCCGCAACCAGGGAGGCAAGGAGCAGTTCTTC

d_gene: .
j_gene: TRBJ2-1
abundance: few
v_gene: TRBV4-3
CDR3aa: CASSQDESQYSIYNEQFF
CDR3nt: TGCGCCAGCAGCCAAGATGAGTCCCAGTACAGCATTTACAATGAGCAGTTCTTC

d_gene: TRBD1
j_gene: TRBJ2-7
abundance: few
v_gene: TRBV4-2
CDR3aa: CASSQDRDSGLSEQYF
CDR3nt: TGTGCCAGCAGCCAAGACCGGGACAGTGGGTTATCCGAGCAGTACTTC

d_gene: .
j_gene: TRBJ2-2
abundance: few
v_gene: TRBV6-2/TRBV6-3
CDR3aa: CASSYVGYGELFF
CDR3nt: TGTGCCAGCAGTTACGTTGGCTACGGGGAGCTGTTTTTT

d_gene: .
j_gene: TRBJ1-6
abundance: .
v_gene: TRBV2
CDR3aa: CASIGGGIDNSPLHF
CDR3nt: TGTGCCAGCATAGGGGGGGGGATCGATAATTCACCCCTCCACTTT

d_gene: .
j_gene: TRBJ1-2
abundance: .
v_gene: TRBV3-1
CDR3aa: CASSQPTIGKNYGYTF
CDR3nt: TGTGCCAGCAGCCAACCTACTATCGGGAAAAACTATGGCTACACCTTC

d_gene: TRBD1
j_gene: TRBJ2-3
abundance: few
v_gene: TRBV7-9
CDR3aa: CARQGMGTDTQYF
CDR3nt: TGTGCCCGACAGGGGATGGGGACAGATACGCAGTATTTT

d_gene: .
j_gene: TRBJ1-2
abundance: .
v_gene: TRBV20-1
CDR3aa: CSAAVGSGGYTF
CDR3nt: TGCAGTGCCGCGGTGGGCTCCGGCGGCTACACCTTC

d_gene: TRBD1
j_gene: TRBJ2-7
abundance: few
v_gene: TRBV11-3
CDR3aa: CASSSDRGTYEQYF
CDR3nt: TGTGCCAGCAGCTCCGACAGGGGGACCTACGAGCAGTACTTC

d_gene: .
j_gene: TRBJ2-7
abundance: few
v_gene: TRBV27
CDR3aa: CASSQKRTHEQYF
CDR3nt: TGTGCCAGCAGTCAGAAGAGAACCCACGAGCAGTACTTC

d_gene: TRBD1
j_gene: TRBJ1-5
abundance: few
v_gene: TRBV29-1
CDR3aa: CSVERERDSLLVSNQPQHF
CDR3nt: TGCAGCGTTGAAAGGGAACGGGACAGCTTACTTGTTAGCAATCAGCCCCAGCATTTT

d_gene: .
j_gene: TRBJ1-5
abundance: .
v_gene: TRBV2
CDR3aa: CASSGRVNSNQPQHF
CDR3nt: TGTGCCAGCAGCGGCAGGGTGAATAGCAATCAGCCCCAGCATTTT

d_gene: TRBD2
j_gene: TRBJ2-1
abundance: .
v_gene: TRBV6-6
CDR3aa: CASTPTRTSGGDEQFF
CDR3nt: TGTGCCAGCACCCCGACCCGGACTAGCGGGGGAGATGAGCAGTTCTTC

d_gene: TRBD2
j_gene: TRBJ2-1
abundance: few
v_gene: TRBV6-2/TRBV6-3
CDR3aa: CASRVAGGPENEQFF
CDR3nt: TGTGCCAGCAGGGTAGCGGGGGGGCCTGAGAATGAGCAGTTCTTC

d_gene: TRBD1
j_gene: TRBJ2-7
abundance: few
v_gene: TRBV6-6
CDR3aa: CASSPTGDLFEQYF
CDR3nt: TGTGCCAGCAGTCCGACAGGGGATCTGTTCGAGCAGTACTTC

d_gene: TRBD1
j_gene: TRBJ2-6
abundance: .
v_gene: TRBV12-3/TRBV12-4
CDR3aa: CASRWTGRLNVLTF
CDR3nt: TGTGCCAGCAGATGGACAGGGCGTTTAAACGTCCTGACTTTC

d_gene: .
j_gene: TRBJ2-3
abundance: .
v_gene: TRBV12-3/TRBV12-4
CDR3aa: CASNPGRVEDTQYF
CDR3nt: TGTGCCAGCAACCCGGGACGGGTGGAAGATACGCAGTATTTT

d_gene: .
j_gene: TRBJ1-6
abundance: .
v_gene: TRBV20-1
CDR3aa: CSLPGADNSPLHF
CDR3nt: TGCAGTTTACCCGGGGCAGACAATTCACCCCTCCACTTT

d_gene: .
j_gene: TRBJ2-2
abundance: .
v_gene: TRBV7-3
CDR3aa: CASSWGTAGGELFF
CDR3nt: TGTGCCAGCAGCTGGGGGACTGCCGGCGGGGAGCTGTTTTTT

d_gene: .
j_gene: TRBJ1-2
abundance: .
v_gene: TRBV29-1
CDR3aa: CSVEVWAGHYGYTF
CDR3nt: TGCAGCGTTGAAGTATGGGCAGGGCACTATGGCTACACCTTC

d_gene: TRBD2
j_gene: TRBJ2-5
abundance: .
v_gene: TRBV28
CDR3aa: CASSLSAGVQETQYF
CDR3nt: TGTGCCAGCAGTTTGTCCGCGGGGGTACAAGAGACCCAGTACTTC

d_gene: TRBD1
j_gene: TRBJ2-2
abundance: .
v_gene: TRBV5-1
CDR3aa: CASSSGQGINTGELFF
CDR3nt: TGCGCCAGCAGCTCGGGACAGGGCATAAACACCGGGGAGCTGTTTTTT

d_gene: TRBD1
j_gene: TRBJ2-5
abundance: .
v_gene: TRBV7-9
CDR3aa: CASSPWDRPIQETQYF
CDR3nt: TGTGCCAGCAGCCCCTGGGACAGACCGATCCAAGAGACCCAGTACTTC